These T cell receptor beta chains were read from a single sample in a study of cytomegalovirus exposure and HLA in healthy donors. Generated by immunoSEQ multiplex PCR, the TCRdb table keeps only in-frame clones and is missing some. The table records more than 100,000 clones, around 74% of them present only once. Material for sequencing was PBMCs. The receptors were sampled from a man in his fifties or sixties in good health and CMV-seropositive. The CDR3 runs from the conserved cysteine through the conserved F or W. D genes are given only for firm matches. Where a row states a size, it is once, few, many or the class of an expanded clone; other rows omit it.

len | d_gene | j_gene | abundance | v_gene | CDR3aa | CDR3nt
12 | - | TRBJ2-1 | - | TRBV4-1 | CASSHAPGQRIF | TGCGCCAGCAGCCATGCACCGGGACAACGGATCTTC
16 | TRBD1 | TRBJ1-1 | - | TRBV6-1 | CASSDVIRGWNTEAFF | TGTGCCAGCAGTGACGTCATCAGGGGGTGGAACACTGAAGCTTTCTTT
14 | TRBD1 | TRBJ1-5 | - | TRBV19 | CASSRQGLNQPQHF | TGTGCCAGTAGTAGACAGGGTCTGAATCAGCCCCAGCATTTT
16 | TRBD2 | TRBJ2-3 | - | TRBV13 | CASSLLLAASTDTQYF | TGTGCCAGCAGCTTACTACTAGCGGCTAGCACAGATACGCAGTATTTT
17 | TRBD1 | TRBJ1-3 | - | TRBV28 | CASSGRDRVISGNTIYF | TGTGCCAGCAGTGGCCGGGACAGGGTAATATCTGGAAACACCATATATTTT
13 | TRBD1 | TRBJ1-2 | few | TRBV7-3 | CASSQDRGYGYTF | TGTGCCAGCAGCCAGGACAGGGGATATGGCTACACCTTC
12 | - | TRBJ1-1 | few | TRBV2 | CAGETVNTEAFF | TGTGCCGGCGAGACAGTGAACACTGAAGCTTTCTTT
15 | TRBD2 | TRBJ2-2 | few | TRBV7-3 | CASSLMGGGTGELFF | TGTGCCAGCAGCTTAATGGGGGGGGGAACCGGGGAGCTGTTTTTT
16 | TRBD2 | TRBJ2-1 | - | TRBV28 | CASSPALAGVYNEQFF | TGTGCCAGCAGTCCAGCTTTGGCGGGAGTCTACAATGAGCAGTTCTTC
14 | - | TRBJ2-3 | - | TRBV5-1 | CASSRTGGTDTQYF | TGCGCCAGCAGCCGCACGGGGGGCACAGATACGCAGTATTTT
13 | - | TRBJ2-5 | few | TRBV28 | CATAGGSSETQYF | TGTGCCACCGCTGGAGGGAGTAGTGAGACCCAGTACTTC
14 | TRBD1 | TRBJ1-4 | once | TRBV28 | CASSPGQGFEKLFF | TGTGCCAGCAGTCCTGGACAGGGGTTCGAAAAACTGTTTTTT
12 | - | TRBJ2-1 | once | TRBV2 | CASSGTGNEQFF | TGTGCCAGCAGTGGGACGGGGAATGAGCAGTTCTTC
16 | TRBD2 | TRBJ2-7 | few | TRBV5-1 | CASSLVTGGVNYEQYF | TGCGCCAGCAGCTTGGTAACGGGGGGGGTGAATTACGAGCAGTACTTC
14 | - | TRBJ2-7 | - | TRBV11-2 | CASSLSGYGYEQYF | TGTGCCAGCAGCCTCTCAGGGTACGGCTACGAGCAGTACTTC
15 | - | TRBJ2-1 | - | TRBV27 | CASSLSGVTHNEQFF | TGTGCCAGCAGTTTATCCGGGGTAACGCACAATGAGCAGTTCTTC
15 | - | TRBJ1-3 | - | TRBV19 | CASSPTATSGNTIYF | TGTGCCAGTAGTCCGACAGCGACCTCTGGAAACACCATATATTTT
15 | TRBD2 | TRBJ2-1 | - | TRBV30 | CAWTTSGSSYNEQFF | TGTGCCTGGACGACTAGCGGCAGCTCCTACAATGAGCAGTTCTTC
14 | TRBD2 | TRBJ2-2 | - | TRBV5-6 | CASSVGLRTGELFF | TGTGCCAGCAGCGTGGGACTACGAACCGGGGAGCTGTTTTTT
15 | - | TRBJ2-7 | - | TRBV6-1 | CASSQTGTPPYEQYF | TGTGCCAGCAGCCAAACCGGGACACCTCCCTACGAGCAGTACTTC
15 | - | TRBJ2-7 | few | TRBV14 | CASSFITAAKDEQYF | TGTGCCAGCAGCTTCATCACGGCGGCAAAGGACGAGCAGTACTTC
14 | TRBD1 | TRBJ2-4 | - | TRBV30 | CAWSLGQGADIQYF | TGTGCCTGGAGCTTAGGACAGGGGGCGGACATTCAGTACTTC
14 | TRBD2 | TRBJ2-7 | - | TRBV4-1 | CASSQAAGPPEQYF | TGCGCCAGCAGCCAAGCAGCGGGGCCGCCCGAGCAGTACTTC
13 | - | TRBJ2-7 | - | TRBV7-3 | CASSLRPGYEQYF | TGTGCCAGCAGCTTAAGGCCAGGCTACGAGCAGTACTTC
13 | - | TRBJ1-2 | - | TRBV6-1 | CASSSGRVNGYTF | TGTGCCAGCAGTTCTGGCAGGGTAAATGGCTACACCTTC
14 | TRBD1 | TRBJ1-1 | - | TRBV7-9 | CASSFTGGRTEAFF | TGTGCCAGCAGCTTTACAGGGGGCCGGACTGAAGCTTTCTTT
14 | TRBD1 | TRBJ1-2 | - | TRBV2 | CASSLGQGGYGYTF | TGTGCCAGCAGTCTTGGACAGGGAGGCTATGGCTACACCTTC
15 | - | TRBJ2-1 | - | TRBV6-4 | CASRPQVFSYNEQFF | TGTGCCAGCAGACCCCAGGTTTTCTCCTACAATGAGCAGTTCTTC
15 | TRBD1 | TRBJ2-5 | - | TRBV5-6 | CASSLVQGAGETQYF | TGTGCCAGCAGCTTGGTTCAGGGGGCTGGAGAGACCCAGTACTTC
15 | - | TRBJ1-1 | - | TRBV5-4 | CASSSGPSENTEAFF | TGTGCCAGCAGCTCGGGACCTAGCGAGAACACTGAAGCTTTCTTT
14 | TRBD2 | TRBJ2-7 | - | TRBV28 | CASRISGRMDEQYF | TGTGCCAGCAGAATTAGCGGGAGGATGGACGAGCAGTACTTC
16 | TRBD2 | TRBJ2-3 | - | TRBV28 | CASSPSTSGRGDTQYF | TGTGCCAGCAGTCCTTCCACTAGCGGGAGGGGAGATACGCAGTATTTT
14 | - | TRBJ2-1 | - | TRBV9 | CASSVRPAGGEQFF | TGTGCCAGCAGCGTAAGACCCGCCGGGGGTGAGCAGTTCTTC
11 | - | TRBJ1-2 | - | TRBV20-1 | CSARVIYGYTF | TGCAGTGCTCGGGTAATCTATGGCTACACCTTC
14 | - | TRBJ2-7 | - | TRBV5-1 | CASSPSTAAYEQYF | TGCGCCAGCAGCCCATCGACAGCCGCCTACGAGCAGTACTTC
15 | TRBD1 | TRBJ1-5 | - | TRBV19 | CASRDRGRVSQPQHF | TGTGCCAGTCGGGACAGGGGGCGGGTTAGTCAGCCCCAGCATTTT
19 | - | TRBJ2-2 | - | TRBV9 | CASSPQSVVQGANTGELFF | TGTGCCAGCAGCCCCCAGTCGGTGGTGCAGGGCGCGAACACCGGGGAGCTGTTTTTT
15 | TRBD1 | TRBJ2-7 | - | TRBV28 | CASSTRTGAPYEQYF | TGTGCCAGCAGTACCCGGACAGGGGCTCCCTACGAGCAGTACTTC
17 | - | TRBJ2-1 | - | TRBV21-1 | CASSTPPERPRGNEQFF | TGTGCCAGCAGCACCCCCCCTGAGCGTCCAAGAGGGAATGAGCAGTTCTTC
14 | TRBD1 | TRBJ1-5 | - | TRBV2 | CASNIGGRNQPQHF | TGTGCCAGCAATATAGGGGGCCGAAATCAGCCCCAGCATTTT
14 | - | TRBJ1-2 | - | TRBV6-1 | CASSEGDTLYGYTF | TGTGCCAGCAGTGAGGGGGACACCCTCTATGGCTACACCTTC
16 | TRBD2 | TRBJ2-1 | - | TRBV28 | CASSPGTSGVGYEQFF | TGTGCCAGCAGTCCTGGGACTAGCGGAGTGGGCTATGAGCAGTTCTTC
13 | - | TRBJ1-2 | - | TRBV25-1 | CASSRGLGYGYTF | TGTGCCAGCAGCAGGGGATTGGGCTATGGCTACACCTTC
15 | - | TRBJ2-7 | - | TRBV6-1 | CASSGRLGIVGEQYF | TGTGCCAGCAGTGGCCGACTGGGTATAGTCGGCGAGCAGTACTTC
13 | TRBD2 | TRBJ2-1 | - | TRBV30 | CAWGGLVANEQFF | TGTGCCTGGGGAGGACTAGTCGCCAATGAGCAGTTCTTC
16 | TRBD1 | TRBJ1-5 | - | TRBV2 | CASSNYRDRRYQPQHF | TGTGCCAGCAGCAATTACCGGGACAGAAGGTATCAGCCCCAGCATTTT
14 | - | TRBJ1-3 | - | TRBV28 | CASINRFSGNTIYF | TGTGCCAGCATTAACAGGTTCTCTGGAAACACCATATATTTT
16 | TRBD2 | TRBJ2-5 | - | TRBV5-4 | CASSLAVGRGQETQYF | TGTGCCAGCAGCTTGGCAGTCGGGAGGGGGCAAGAGACCCAGTACTTC
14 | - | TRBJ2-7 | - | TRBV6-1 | CASSEMAGSYEQYF | TGTGCCAGCAGTGAAATGGCGGGAAGCTACGAGCAGTACTTC
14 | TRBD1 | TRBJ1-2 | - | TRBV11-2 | CASSLATGNYGYTF | TGTGCCAGCAGCTTAGCGACAGGGAACTATGGCTACACCTTC
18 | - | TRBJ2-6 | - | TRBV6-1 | CASSGRTALLSGANGLTF | TGTGCCAGCAGTGGCCGGACAGCCCTGCTATCTGGGGCCAACGGCCTGACTTTC
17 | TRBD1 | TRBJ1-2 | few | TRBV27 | CASSSRDRGRLGYGYTF | TGTGCCAGCAGTTCCCGGGACAGGGGGCGTTTGGGCTATGGCTACACCTTC
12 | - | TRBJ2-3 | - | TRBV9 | CASSVDQDTQYF | TGTGCCAGCAGCGTAGATCAAGATACGCAGTATTTT
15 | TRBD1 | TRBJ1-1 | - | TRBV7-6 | CASSRRQGRDTEAFF | TGTGCCAGCAGCCGGAGACAGGGGCGGGACACTGAAGCTTTCTTT
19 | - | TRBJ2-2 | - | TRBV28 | CASSLNLSGREINTGELFF | TGTGCCAGCAGTTTAAATCTCTCAGGGCGAGAAATTAACACCGGGGAGCTGTTTTTT
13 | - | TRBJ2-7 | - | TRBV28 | CASSSGADYEQYF | TGTGCCAGCAGTTCAGGGGCAGACTACGAGCAGTACTTC
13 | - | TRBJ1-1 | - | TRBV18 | CASSSGVNTEAFF | TGTGCCAGCTCATCCGGGGTGAACACTGAAGCTTTCTTT
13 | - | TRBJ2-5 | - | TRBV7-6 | CASSSLYQETQYF | TGTGCCAGCAGCTCCTTATACCAAGAGACCCAGTACTTC
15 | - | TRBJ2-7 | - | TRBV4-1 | CASSQDEQGPYEQYF | TGCGCCAGCAGCCAAGATGAGCAGGGTCCCTACGAGCAGTACTTC
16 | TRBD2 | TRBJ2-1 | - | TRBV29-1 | CSGRASGRGAYNEQFF | TGCAGCGGAAGGGCTAGCGGGAGAGGGGCCTACAATGAGCAGTTCTTC